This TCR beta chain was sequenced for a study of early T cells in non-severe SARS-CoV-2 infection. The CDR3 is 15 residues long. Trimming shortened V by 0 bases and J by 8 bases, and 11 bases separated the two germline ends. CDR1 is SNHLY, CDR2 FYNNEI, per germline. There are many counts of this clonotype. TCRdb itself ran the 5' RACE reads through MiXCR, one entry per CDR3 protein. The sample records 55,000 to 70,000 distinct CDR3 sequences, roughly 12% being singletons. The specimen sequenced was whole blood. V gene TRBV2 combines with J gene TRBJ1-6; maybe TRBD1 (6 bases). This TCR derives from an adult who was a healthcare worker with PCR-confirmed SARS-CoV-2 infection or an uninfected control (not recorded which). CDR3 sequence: CASSEARGMYSPLHF. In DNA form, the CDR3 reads TGTGCCAGCAGTGAAGCGAGGGGGATGTATTCACCCCTCCACTTT.